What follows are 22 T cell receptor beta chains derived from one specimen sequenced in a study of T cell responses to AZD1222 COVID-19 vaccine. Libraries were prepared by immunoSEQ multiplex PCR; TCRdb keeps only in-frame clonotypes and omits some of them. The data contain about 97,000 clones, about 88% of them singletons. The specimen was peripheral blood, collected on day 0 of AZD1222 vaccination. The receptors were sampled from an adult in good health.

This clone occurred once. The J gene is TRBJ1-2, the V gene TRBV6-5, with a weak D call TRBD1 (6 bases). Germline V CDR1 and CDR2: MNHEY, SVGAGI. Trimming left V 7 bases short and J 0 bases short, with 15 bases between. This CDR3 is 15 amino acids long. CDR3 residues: CASTEVGGTNYGYTF. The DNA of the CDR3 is TGTGCCAGCACAGAAGTCGGGGGCACTAACTATGGCTACACCTTC.

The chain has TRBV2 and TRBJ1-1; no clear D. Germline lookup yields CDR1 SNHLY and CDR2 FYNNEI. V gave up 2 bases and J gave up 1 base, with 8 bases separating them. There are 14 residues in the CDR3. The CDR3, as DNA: TGTGCCAGCAGTGAAAAGGGAGGGAACACTGAAGCTTTCTTT. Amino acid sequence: CASSEKGGNTEAFF. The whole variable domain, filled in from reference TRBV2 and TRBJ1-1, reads EPEVTQTPSHQVTQMGQEVILRCVPISNHLYFYWYRQILGQKVEFLVSFYNNEISEKSEIFDDQFSVERPDGSNFTLKIRSTKLEDSAMYFCASSEKGGNTEAFFGQGTRLTVV.

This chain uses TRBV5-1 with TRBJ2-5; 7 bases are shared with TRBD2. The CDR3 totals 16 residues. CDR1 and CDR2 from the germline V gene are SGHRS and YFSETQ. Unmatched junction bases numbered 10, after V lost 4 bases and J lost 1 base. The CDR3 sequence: CASSPRASGSQETQYF. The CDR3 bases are TGCGCCAGCAGCCCTCGTGCTAGCGGCTCCCAAGAGACCCAGTACTTC.

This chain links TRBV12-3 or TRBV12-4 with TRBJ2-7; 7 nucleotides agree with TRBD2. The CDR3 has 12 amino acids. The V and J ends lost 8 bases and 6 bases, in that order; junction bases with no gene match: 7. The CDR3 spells CASRGSGREQYF. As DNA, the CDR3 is TGTGCCAGCCGGGGTAGCGGGCGCGAGCAGTACTTC.

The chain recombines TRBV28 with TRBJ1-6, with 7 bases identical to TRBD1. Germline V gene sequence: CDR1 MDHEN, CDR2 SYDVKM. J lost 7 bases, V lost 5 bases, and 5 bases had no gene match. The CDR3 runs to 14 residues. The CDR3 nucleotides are TGTGCCAGCAGTCGGGACAGTCTAAATTCACCCCTCCACTTT. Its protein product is CASSRDSLNSPLHF.

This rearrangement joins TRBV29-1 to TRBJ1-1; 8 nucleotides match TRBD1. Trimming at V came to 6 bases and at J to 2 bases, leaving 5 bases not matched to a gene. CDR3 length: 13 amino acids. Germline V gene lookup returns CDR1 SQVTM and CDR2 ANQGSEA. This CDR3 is CSVPQGVNTEAFF. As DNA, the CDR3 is TGCAGCGTCCCACAGGGGGTAAACACTGAAGCTTTCTTT.

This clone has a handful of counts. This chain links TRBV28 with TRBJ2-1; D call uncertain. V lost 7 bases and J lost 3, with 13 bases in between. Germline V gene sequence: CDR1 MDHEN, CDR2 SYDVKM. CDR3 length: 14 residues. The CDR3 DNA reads TGTGCCAGCACCCGAAGGCCCGTCTACAATGAGCAGTTCTTC. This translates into CASTRRPVYNEQFF.

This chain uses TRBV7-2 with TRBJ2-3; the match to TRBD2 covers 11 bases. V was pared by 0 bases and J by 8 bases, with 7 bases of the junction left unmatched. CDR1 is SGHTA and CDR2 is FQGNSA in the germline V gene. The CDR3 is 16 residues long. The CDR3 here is CASSLASSGRPGTQYF. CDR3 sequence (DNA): TGTGCCAGCAGCTTAGCGTCTAGCGGGAGGCCCGGTACGCAGTATTTT.

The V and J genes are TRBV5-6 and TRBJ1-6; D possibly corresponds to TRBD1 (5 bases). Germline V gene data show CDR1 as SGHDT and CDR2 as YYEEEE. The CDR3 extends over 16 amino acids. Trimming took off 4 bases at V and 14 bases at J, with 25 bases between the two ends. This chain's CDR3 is CASSHPGARGVLALHF. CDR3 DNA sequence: TGTGCCAGCAGCCATCCCGGGGCCCGGGGTGTTTTGGCCCTCCACTTT.

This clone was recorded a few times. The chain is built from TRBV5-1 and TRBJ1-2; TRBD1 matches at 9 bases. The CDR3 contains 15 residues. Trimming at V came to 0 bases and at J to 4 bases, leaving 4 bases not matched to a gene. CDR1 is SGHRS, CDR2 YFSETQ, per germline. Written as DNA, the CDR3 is TGCGCCAGCAGCTTGGATGGGACAGGGATCTATGGCTACACCTTC. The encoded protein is CASSLDGTGIYGYTF.

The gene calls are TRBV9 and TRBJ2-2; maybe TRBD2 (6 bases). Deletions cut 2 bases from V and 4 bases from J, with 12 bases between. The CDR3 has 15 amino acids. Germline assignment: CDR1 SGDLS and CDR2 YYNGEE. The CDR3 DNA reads TGTGCCAGCAGCGTTCGGGAGAAAGGCACCGGGGAGCTGTTTTTT. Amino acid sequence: CASSVREKGTGELFF.

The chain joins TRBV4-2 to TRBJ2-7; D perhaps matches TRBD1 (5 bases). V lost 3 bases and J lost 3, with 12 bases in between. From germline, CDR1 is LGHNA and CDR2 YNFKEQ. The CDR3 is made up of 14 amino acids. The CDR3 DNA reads TGTGCCAGCAGCCAGTCCCAACAGGTCTACGAGCAGTACTTC. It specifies CASSQSQQVYEQYF.

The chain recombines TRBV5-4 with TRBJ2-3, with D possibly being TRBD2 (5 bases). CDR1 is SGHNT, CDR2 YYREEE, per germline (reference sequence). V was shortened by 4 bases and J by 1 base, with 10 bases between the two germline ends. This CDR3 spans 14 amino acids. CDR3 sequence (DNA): TGTGCCAGCAGCCCGGCGGGTGGCACAGATACGCAGTATTTT. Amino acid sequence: CASSPAGGTDTQYF.

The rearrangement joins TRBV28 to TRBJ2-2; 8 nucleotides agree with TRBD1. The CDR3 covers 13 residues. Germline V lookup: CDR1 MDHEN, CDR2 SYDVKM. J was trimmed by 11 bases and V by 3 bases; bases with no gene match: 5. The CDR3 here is CASSLGGQAELFF. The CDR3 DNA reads TGTGCCAGCAGTTTGGGGGGACAGGCAGAGCTGTTTTTT.

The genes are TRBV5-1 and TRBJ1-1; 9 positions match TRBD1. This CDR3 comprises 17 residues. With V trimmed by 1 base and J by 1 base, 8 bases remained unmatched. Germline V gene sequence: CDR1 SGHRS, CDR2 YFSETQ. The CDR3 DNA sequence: TGCGCCAGCAGCTTGTTAGCGACAGGGGGGAGGAACACTGAAGCTTTCTTT. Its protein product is CASSLLATGGRNTEAFF.

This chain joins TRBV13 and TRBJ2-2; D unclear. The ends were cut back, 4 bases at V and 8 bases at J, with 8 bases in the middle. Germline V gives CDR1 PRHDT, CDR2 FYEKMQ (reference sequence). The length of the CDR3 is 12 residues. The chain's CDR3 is CASSSVVGELFF. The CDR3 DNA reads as TGTGCCAGCAGCTCGGTTGTGGGGGAGCTGTTTTTT.

CDR3 amino acids: CASGRDSAYEQYF. In DNA, the CDR3 is TGTGCCAGCGGCCGGGACAGTGCCTACGAGCAGTACTTC. The chain recombines TRBV6-5 with TRBJ2-7; TRBD1 matches 7 bases. This CDR3 contains 13 residues. From germline, CDR1 is MNHEY and CDR2 SVGAGI. V shed 8 bases, J shed 2 bases, and the junction held 6 bases outside the gene matches.

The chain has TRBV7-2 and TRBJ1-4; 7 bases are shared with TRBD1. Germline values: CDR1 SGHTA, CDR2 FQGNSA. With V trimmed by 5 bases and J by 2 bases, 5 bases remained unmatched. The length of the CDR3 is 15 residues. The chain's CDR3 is CASSLTGSTNEKLFF. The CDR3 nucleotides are TGTGCCAGCAGCCTGACAGGGTCGACTAATGAAAAACTGTTTTTT.

The CDR3, as DNA: TGTGCCAGCACCAGGTTGGGACAGATGAACACTGAAGCTTTCTTT. Its protein product is CASTRLGQMNTEAFF. The J gene is TRBJ1-1, the V gene TRBV3-1 (or the pseudogene TRBV3-2), with 7 positions matching TRBD1. J lost 0 bases, V lost 7 bases, and 8 bases had no gene match. The CDR3 contains 15 residues. Germline CDR1 and CDR2: LGHDT and YNNKEL (reference sequence).

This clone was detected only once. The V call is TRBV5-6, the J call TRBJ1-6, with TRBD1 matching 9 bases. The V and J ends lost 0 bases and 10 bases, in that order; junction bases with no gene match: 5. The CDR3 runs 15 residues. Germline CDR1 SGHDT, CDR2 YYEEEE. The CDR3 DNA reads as TGTGCCAGCAGCTTGGCCGGGACAGGGATGTCACCCCTCCACTTT. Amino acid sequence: CASSLAGTGMSPLHF.

The CDR3 nucleotides are TGTGCCAGCAGTTTCATGGCCCAGCTTGAAGCTTTCTTT. Its translation: CASSFMAQLEAFF. The genes are TRBV6-2 or TRBV6-3 and TRBJ1-1; no clear D. The germline CDR1 and CDR2 sequences are MNHEY and SVGEGT. V was trimmed by 4 bases and J by 7 bases, leaving 13 bases between them. The CDR3 is 13 amino acids.

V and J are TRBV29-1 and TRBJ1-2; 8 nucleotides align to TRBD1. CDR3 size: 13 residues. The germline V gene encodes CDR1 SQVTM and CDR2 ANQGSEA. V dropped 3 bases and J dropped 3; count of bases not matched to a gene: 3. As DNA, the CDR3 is TGCAGCGTTGACGGCAGGGGGCACTATGGCTACACCTTC. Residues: CSVDGRGHYGYTF.